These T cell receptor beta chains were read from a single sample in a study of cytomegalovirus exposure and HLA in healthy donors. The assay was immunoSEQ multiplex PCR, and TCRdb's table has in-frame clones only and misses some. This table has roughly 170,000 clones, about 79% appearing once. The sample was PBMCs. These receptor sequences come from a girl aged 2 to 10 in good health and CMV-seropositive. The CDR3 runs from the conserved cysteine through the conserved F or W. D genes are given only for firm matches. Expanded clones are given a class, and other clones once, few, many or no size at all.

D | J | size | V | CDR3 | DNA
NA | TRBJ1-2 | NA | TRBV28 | CASSLRQAIPNYGYTF | TGTGCCAGCAGTTTAAGGCAGGCCATACCTAACTATGGCTACACCTTC
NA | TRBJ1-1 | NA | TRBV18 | CASSPGANTEAFF | TGTGCCAGCTCACCGGGGGCGAACACTGAAGCTTTCTTT
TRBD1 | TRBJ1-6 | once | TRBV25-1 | CASSTGARDNSPLHF | TGTGCCAGCAGTACAGGGGCCCGAGATAATTCACCCCTCCACTTT
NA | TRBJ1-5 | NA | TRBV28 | CASNARANLTQHF | TGTGCCAGCAATGCCAGGGCTAATCTAACCCAGCATTTT
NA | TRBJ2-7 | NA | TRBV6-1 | CASRPPGWYEQYF | TGTGCCAGCAGACCCCCAGGCTGGTACGAGCAGTACTTC
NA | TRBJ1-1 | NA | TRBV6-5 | CASSYSYHMNTEAFF | TGTGCCAGCAGTTACTCGTATCACATGAACACTGAAGCTTTCTTT
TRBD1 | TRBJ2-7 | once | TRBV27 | CASSLGGQGGEQYF | TGTGCCAGCAGTTTAGGTGGACAGGGAGGCGAGCAGTACTTC
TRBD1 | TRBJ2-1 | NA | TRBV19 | CASSTAQGARNEQFF | TGTGCCAGTAGTACCGCACAGGGGGCGAGGAATGAGCAGTTCTTC
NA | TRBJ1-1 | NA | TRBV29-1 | CSVSTVANTEAFF | TGCAGCGTTTCGACAGTTGCGAACACTGAAGCTTTCTTT
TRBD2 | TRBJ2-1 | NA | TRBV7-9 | CASSFVAGVAEQFF | TGTGCCAGCAGCTTCGTTGCGGGAGTGGCTGAGCAGTTCTTC
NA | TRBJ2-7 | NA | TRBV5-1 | CASSLRGIAAYEQYF | TGCGCCAGCAGTCTCAGAGGGATAGCTGCCTACGAGCAGTACTTC